These 32 T cell receptor beta chains were sequenced from one sample in a study of cytotoxic CD8 clonotypes in ibrutinib-treated CLL. Clones were sequenced by immunoSEQ multiplex PCR, and TCRdb holds only the in-frame ones, with some missing. The sample lists about 160,000 clones; roughly 77% were seen once. The source material was PBMCs, sampled after 12 months of ibrutinib treatment. The source of these receptors is a human donor with chronic lymphocytic leukemia.

The rearrangement joins TRBV4-1 to TRBJ2-1, with 13 bases aligning to TRBD2. The CDR3 has 16 residues. The germline CDR1 and CDR2 sequences are MGHRA and YSYEKL. J lost 6 bases, V lost 0 bases, and 2 bases had no gene match. In DNA, the CDR3 is TGCGCCAGCAGCCAAGAGACTAGCGGGAGGTTCAATGAGCAGTTCTTC. As protein: CASSQETSGRFNEQFF.

The rearrangement uses TRBV30 and TRBJ2-7; a weak D match, TRBD1 (6 bases). The V gene lost 4 bases and the J gene lost 6 bases, with 16 bases spanning the gap. The length of the CDR3 is 13 residues. Germline CDR1 is GTSNPN and CDR2 is SVGIG (reference sequence). The CDR3 bases are TGTGCCTGGAATAGGTCCCCCAGGGGCGAGCAGTACTTC. Its protein product is CAWNRSPRGEQYF.

V gene TRBV5-4 combines with J gene TRBJ1-2, with a tentative D call TRBD1 (5 bases). Deletions cut 0 bases from V and 5 bases from J, with 8 bases between. Germline V gives CDR1 SGHNT, CDR2 YYREEE (reference sequence). CDR3 length equals 13 residues. The CDR3 bases are TGTGCCAGCAGCTTGGGACAGAAATATGGCTACACCTTC. This sequence encodes CASSLGQKYGYTF.

Only one count was recorded for this clone. The V gene is TRBV6-5, the J gene TRBJ1-4; possible D gene TRBD1, 5 bases. CDR3 size: 14 residues. V dropped 6 bases and J dropped 10 bases, with 18 bases sitting between them. Germline V lookup: CDR1 MNHEY, CDR2 SVGAGI. The CDR3 sequence is CASSSPGRRGKLFF. As DNA, the CDR3 is TGTGCCAGCAGCTCTCCGGGGCGTCGTGGAAAACTGTTTTTT.

This chain connects TRBV10-3 to TRBJ2-3, with TRBD2 as a possible D gene (6 bases). Germline V lookup: CDR1 ENHRY, CDR2 SYGVKD. The CDR3 spans 16 residues. The V end was cut by 11 bases, the J end by 8 bases, with 29 bases between. The CDR3 sequence is CASRPTGTEVKGTQYF. In nucleotides, the CDR3 is TGTGCCTCCCGCCCAACCGGGACTGAAGTCAAGGGTACGCAGTATTTT.

The chain uses TRBV4-2 and TRBJ1-2; TRBD1 is a possible D gene (5 bases). Trimming took 1 base from V and 0 from J, leaving 12 bases between them. Germline loops: CDR1 LGHNA, CDR2 YNFKEQ. The CDR3 loop spans 16 amino acids. In nucleotides, the CDR3 is TGTGCCAGCAGCCAAGGTGGGGCGGAGGCTAACTATGGCTACACCTTC. This sequence encodes CASSQGGAEANYGYTF.

V usage is TRBV4-3 and J usage is TRBJ2-1; D is undetermined. V was trimmed by 0 bases and J by 8 bases, leaving 17 bases between them. CDR3 length equals 16 residues. The germline gives CDR1 LGHNA, CDR2 YSLEER. The CDR3 is CASSQDLGPYSDEQFF. CDR3 nucleotides: TGCGCCAGCAGCCAAGATCTTGGTCCTTACAGCGATGAGCAGTTCTTC.

V and J are TRBV19 and TRBJ1-1; D is unclear. The CDR3 spans 13 residues. V was clipped by 7 bases and J by 5 bases, with 14 bases between them. Germline V CDR1 and CDR2: LNHDA, SQIVND (reference sequence). This chain's CDR3 is CASTEGFVTEAFF. The CDR3 DNA follows: TGTGCCAGTACTGAAGGGTTTGTGACTGAAGCTTTCTTT.

The chain recombines TRBV18 with TRBJ1-1; D call uncertain. The V end was cut by 1 base, the J end by 8 bases, with 14 bases between. The CDR3 runs 14 residues. CDR1 is KGHSH and CDR2 is LQKENI in the germline V gene. As DNA, the CDR3 is TGTGCCAGCTCACCACAGCCCAAATTCGGAGAAGCTTTCTTT. Translating gives CASSPQPKFGEAFF. The full variable domain, in which reference TRBV18 and TRBJ1-1 provide the parts outside the CDR3, is NAGVMQNPRHLVRRRGQEARLRCSPMKGHSHVYWYRQLPEEGLKFMVYLQKENIIDESGMPKERFSAEFPKEGPSILRIQQVVRGDSAAYFCASSPQPKFGEAFFGQGTRLTVV.

The V and J genes are TRBV11-2 and TRBJ1-1; D uncertain. V shed 7 bases and J shed 6 bases, with 15 bases lying between them. CDR3 length: 13 residues. Germline V gene sequence: CDR1 SGHAT, CDR2 FQNNGV. The CDR3 protein is CASKHRETSEAFF. In DNA, the CDR3 is TGTGCCAGCAAACATAGAGAGACCTCTGAAGCTTTCTTT. Full variable domain (rest looked up from reference TRBV11-2 and TRBJ1-1): EAGVAQSPRYKIIEKRQSVAFWCNPISGHATLYWYQQILGQGPKLLIQFQNNGVVDDSQLPKDRFSAERLKGVDSTLKIQPAKLEDSAVYLCASKHRETSEAFFGQGTRLTVV.

This sequence joins TRBV23-1 and TRBJ1-5; D unresolved. TRBV23-1 is filed as an ORF, its function uncertain. V was pared by 3 bases and J by 6 bases, with 15 bases between. The CDR3 is 15 amino acids. The CDR3 region is CASSHREPKGQPQHF. The CDR3 DNA is TGCGCCAGCAGTCATCGCGAGCCGAAAGGTCAGCCCCAGCATTTT.

With respect to this clone: Given the absence of the conserved phenylalanine or tryptophan at the CDR3 end, a read error is likely. The DNA is omitted, as the CDR3 cannot be located on it reliably, and the CDR3 follows TCRdb's listing. The V gene is TRBV23-1, the J gene TRBJ1-2; the D call TRBD1 from the table was never checked on the DNA. TRBV23-1 qualifies as an ORF whose function is uncertain. With termini counted, the CDR3 has 11 amino acids. This CDR3 reads CASSQSGTGRM.

The rearrangement uses TRBV2 and TRBJ2-2; weak D call: TRBD1 (6 bases). Trimming removed 5 bases at V and 5 bases at J, with 15 bases between. The germline V gene has CDR1 SNHLY and CDR2 FYNNEI. The CDR3 length is 15 residues. The CDR3 sequence: CASSRGTLLTGELFF. CDR3 DNA sequence: TGTGCCAGCAGTAGGGGGACACTTTTGACCGGGGAGCTGTTTTTT. Together with reference TRBV2 and TRBJ2-2, the CDR3 gives the full variable domain: EPEVTQTPSHQVTQMGQEVILRCVPISNHLYFYWYRQILGQKVEFLVSFYNNEISEKSEIFDDQFSVERPDGSNFTLKIRSTKLEDSAMYFCASSRGTLLTGELFFGEGSRLTVL.

The chain links TRBV29-1 to TRBJ1-2, with TRBD1 identical over 7 bases. The CDR3 is made up of 13 amino acids. V lost 4 bases, J lost 1 base, and 3 bases stayed unmatched. CDR1 is SQVTM, CDR2 ANQGSEA, per germline. CDR3 amino acids: CSVVGDSNYGYTF. CDR3 nucleotides: TGCAGCGTTGTAGGGGACAGTAACTATGGCTACACCTTC.

This chain uses TRBV6-6 with TRBJ1-1; 7 nucleotides agree with TRBD1. V gave up 11 bases and J gave up 1 base; unmatched junction bases: 7. CDR3 length equals 13 residues. Germline assignment: CDR1 MNHNY and CDR2 SVGAGI (reference sequence). The DNA of the CDR3 is TGTGCCGGACAGGACGGTCAGAACACTGAAGCTTTCTTT. Encoded protein: CAGQDGQNTEAFF.

The chain combines TRBV5-6 with TRBJ1-6; perhaps TRBD1 as D (5 bases). Trimming took 1 base from V and 6 from J, leaving 11 bases between them. This CDR3 is built from 15 residues. Germline CDR1 is SGHDT and CDR2 is YYEEEE. The CDR3 reads CASSLRGGGNSPLHF. In DNA form, the CDR3 reads TGTGCCAGCAGCTTGAGGGGCGGGGGTAATTCACCCCTCCACTTT.

There are a few counts of this clone. The chain uses TRBV5-6 and TRBJ2-7; TRBD1 matches at 9 bases. Germline loops: CDR1 SGHDT, CDR2 YYEEEE. This CDR3 is built from 14 residues. After removal of 2 bases from V and 5 bases from J, the junction contained 5 bases not matched to a gene. The CDR3: CASSLTGQGNEQYF. CDR3 sequence (DNA): TGTGCCAGCAGCTTAACGGGACAGGGAAACGAGCAGTACTTC. The variable domain in full, with the rest retrieved from reference TRBV5-6 and TRBJ2-7, is DAGVTQSPTHLIKTRGQQVTLRCSPKSGHDTVSWYQQALGQGPQFIFQYYEEEERQRGNFPDRFSGHQFPNYSSELNVNALLLGDSALYLCASSLTGQGNEQYFGPGTRLTVT.

This clone was found a few times. V is TRBV28 and J is TRBJ1-3, with 9 bases identical to TRBD1. CDR1 and CDR2 from the germline V gene are MDHEN and SYDVKM. This CDR3 has 16 residues. V lost 5 bases to trimming and J lost 4 bases; unmatched junction nucleotides: 9. The CDR3, as DNA: TGTGCCAGCAGTGTACCGGGACAGGGATCAGGAAACACCATATATTTT. It translates to CASSVPGQGSGNTIYF.

V is TRBV27 and J is TRBJ1-1; a weak D match, TRBD1 (5 bases). Trimming stripped 1 base from V and 1 base from J, with 13 bases between. CDR3 length equals 16 residues. Germline CDR1 is MNHEY and CDR2 is SMNVEV (reference sequence). The CDR3 bases are TGTGCCAGCAGTTTATTTACTGGACACCGGAACACTGAAGCTTTCTTT. Translated, it gives CASSLFTGHRNTEAFF.

The chain couples TRBV28 to TRBJ1-1; D is uncertain. The CDR3 has 13 amino acids. Germline V gene sequence: CDR1 MDHEN, CDR2 SYDVKM. V was pared by 6 bases and J by 0 bases, with 8 bases between. CDR3 DNA: TGTGCCAGCAGGTGGAATTTGAACACTGAAGCTTTCTTT. It codes for CASRWNLNTEAFF.

The CDR3 coding sequence is TGTGCCAGCAGCCTATCAGGGCGGGGTGCAGGGACGGGGAATGAGCAGTTCTTC. Its translation: CASSLSGRGAGTGNEQFF. The chain couples TRBV6-4 to TRBJ2-1; possible D gene TRBD2, 6 bases. The V gene's germline CDR1 is MRHNA and CDR2 SNTAGT. V dropped 6 bases and J dropped 7 bases, with 28 bases sitting between them. This CDR3 is built from 18 residues.

The chain recombines TRBV7-9 with TRBJ1-1, with TRBD1 identical over 8 bases. J gave up 1 base and V 4 bases, and 11 bases lay outside the gene matches. Looked up from germline, CDR1 is SEHNR and CDR2 is FQNEAQ (reference sequence). The length of the CDR3 is 17 residues. CDR3 amino acids: CASSSWTGTLENTEAFF. The CDR3, as DNA: TGTGCCAGCAGCTCCTGGACAGGGACCCTGGAGAACACTGAAGCTTTCTTT.

This clone was counted only a few times. The gene calls are TRBV7-9 and TRBJ1-3; TRBD1 agrees at 7 bases. V lost 1 base to trimming and J lost 0 bases; unmatched junction nucleotides: 0. The CDR3 contains 15 residues. The germline V gene has CDR1 SEHNR and CDR2 FQNEAQ (reference sequence). The CDR3 spells CASSLGDSSGNTIYF. As DNA, the CDR3 is TGTGCCAGCAGCTTAGGGGACAGCTCTGGAAACACCATATATTTT.

The chain links TRBV18 to TRBJ2-7; tentatively, D is TRBD1 (6 bases). The CDR3 has 15 residues. CDR1 is KGHSH, CDR2 LQKENI, per germline. V was pared by 3 bases and J by 7 bases, with 19 bases between. Written as DNA, the CDR3 is TGTGCCAGCTCACCGATAGAGCATCCCAGGGGAGAGCAGTACTTC. It encodes CASSPIEHPRGEQYF.

The chain is built from TRBV14 and TRBJ2-5; tentatively, D is TRBD2 (6 bases). The V gene lost 1 base and the J gene lost 4 bases, with 25 bases spanning the gap. The CDR3 is made up of 19 amino acids. The germline CDR1 and CDR2 sequences are SGHDN and FVKESK. DNA for the CDR3: TGTGCCAGCAGCCAAGTTCAGGCGGGAAGGGTTAGTCGGCGAGAGACCCAGTACTTC. Translated: CASSQVQAGRVSRRETQYF.

The chain uses TRBV2 and TRBJ1-5, with 8 bases that match TRBD1. Per the germline V gene, CDR1 is SNHLY and CDR2 is FYNNEI. The length of the CDR3 is 17 residues. The junction had 13 bases not matched to a gene; V was cut back by 3 bases and J by 6 bases. The DNA for the CDR3 is TGTGCCAGCAGTGATCAACCAGGGGGCGGGGGCGGTCAGCCCCAGCATTTT. Translated: CASSDQPGGGGGQPQHF.

In this sample, this clone turned up a few times. This chain uses TRBV2 with TRBJ2-1; 8 bases line up with TRBD2. Germline V CDR1 and CDR2: SNHLY, FYNNEI. V dropped 6 bases and J dropped 2; count of bases not matched to a gene: 9. CDR3 size: 16 residues. The CDR3 loop is CASREIAGTTYNEQFF. The CDR3 nucleotides read TGTGCCAGCAGGGAAATAGCGGGGACGACCTACAATGAGCAGTTCTTC. Combining the CDR3 with reference TRBV2 and TRBJ2-1 gives the whole variable domain EPEVTQTPSHQVTQMGQEVILRCVPISNHLYFYWYRQILGQKVEFLVSFYNNEISEKSEIFDDQFSVERPDGSNFTLKIRSTKLEDSAMYFCASREIAGTTYNEQFFGPGTRLTVL.

The rearrangement joins TRBV28 to TRBJ2-3; D ambiguous. From germline, CDR1 is MDHEN and CDR2 SYDVKM. This CDR3 contains 16 residues. Trimming removed 5 bases from V and 4 bases from J, with 19 bases in between. The CDR3: CASSPRRPNGADTQYF. In DNA, the CDR3 is TGTGCCAGCAGTCCCAGACGGCCTAATGGGGCAGATACGCAGTATTTT.

This clone was recorded once. This chain joins TRBV7-3 and TRBJ2-1, with 10 bases aligning to TRBD2. Germline CDR1 reads SGHTA; CDR2 reads FQGTGA. After removal of 3 bases from V and 7 bases from J, the junction contained 6 bases not matched to a gene. The CDR3 extends over 15 amino acids. The CDR3 DNA reads TGTGCCAGCAGCTTTTTGGCTAGCGGGGGTAATGAGCAGTTCTTC. Protein sequence: CASSFLASGGNEQFF.

The rearrangement uses TRBV7-7 and TRBJ2-5; D possibly corresponds to TRBD2 (6 bases). The CDR3 consists of 13 residues. Germline V lookup: CDR1 SSHAT, CDR2 FNYEAQ (reference sequence). Trimming took off 6 bases at V and 4 bases at J, with 12 bases between the two ends. The CDR3: CASSGAGRETQYF. CDR3 nucleotides: TGTGCCAGCAGTGGGGCGGGGAGAGAGACCCAGTACTTC.

There are a few counts of this clone. The rearrangement uses TRBV9 and TRBJ2-5; possible D gene TRBD2, 5 bases. Germline V CDR1 and CDR2: SGDLS, YYNGEE. Trimming took off 0 bases at V and 5 bases at J, with 17 bases between the two ends. The CDR3 is 16 residues long. This chain's CDR3 is CASSVATMASLETQYF. The CDR3 DNA follows: TGTGCCAGCAGCGTAGCTACGATGGCTAGCCTGGAGACCCAGTACTTC.

This clone was counted a few times. The chain uses TRBV9 and TRBJ2-7, with 7 nucleotides matching TRBD2. The V and J ends lost 0 bases and 3 bases, in that order; junction bases with no gene match: 9. This CDR3 contains 16 residues. CDR1 is SGDLS and CDR2 is YYNGEE in the germline V gene. The CDR3 region is CASSVGPRREGYEQYF. The CDR3 bases are TGTGCCAGCAGCGTAGGGCCACGGAGGGAGGGCTACGAGCAGTACTTC.